A single TCR beta chain is shown here with its context. It lacks a known antigen. Qualities for individual bases were not recorded, and no much larger clone is one base off. This sample stems from a study of OX40 agonist ivuxolimab in advanced cancers. Context from the whole study: Ivuxolimab was a fully human IgG2 agonistic monoclonal antibody targeting the costimulatory receptor OX40 (CD134). Intravenous ivuxolimab was administered to patients every 2 weeks at six dose levels: 0.01, 0.1, 0.3, 1.5, 3 and 10 mg/kg. Of the roughly 50 dose-escalation patients, hepatocellular carcinoma was present in about 19, melanoma in approximately 15, renal cell carcinoma in 9 and head and neck cancer in 9. A male proportion of 70% to 90% and a mean age of approximately 61 years, ranging from about 23 to 90, were recorded for the dose-escalation cohort. Prior anti-PD-1, anti-PD-L1 or anti-CTLA-4 therapy was permitted, and approximately 41% of dose-escalation patients had received checkpoint inhibitors. Three dose-escalation patients achieved partial responses, one with hepatocellular carcinoma and two with cutaneous melanoma. The point of sequencing TCRbeta in the periphery was to test whether ivuxolimab changed TCR sequence diversity and drove clonal T-cell expansion. The paper describes the monotherapy dose-escalation part (N of about 54 patients) of the phase I trial of ivuxolimab.

Overall results and qualifications from the work: Antigen specificity was not determined for the clonally expanded peripheral T cells. On average, CD8+ T cells showed more expanded clones than CD4+ T cells after ivuxolimab. Low levels of normalized T-cell clonal expansion were also seen in some patients who did not respond. Clonal expansion of both CD4+ and CD8+ blood T cells was observed from baseline to week 6 at doses 0.1 to 3.0 mg/kg. In the 0.1-3.0 mg/kg groups, partial responders had among the lowest normalized peripheral clonal expansion, particularly in CD8+ T cells.

V is clipped by 0 bases and J by 2 bases, and the sequence between their germline boundaries is 10 bases long. The CDR3 has 15 amino acids, counting the end cysteine and phenylalanine. Only the CDR3 region is kept as DNA, spanning 45 bases read in frame from base 1. CDR1 and CDR2, per the germline V gene, are SGHDT and YYEEEE. To sequence the TCRbeta CDR3 region, genomic DNA was isolated from the sorted cells. The immunoSEQ Assay was used for sequencing of TCRbeta CDR3 regions. In its TCRdb copy, this immuneACCESS table keeps in-frame sequences only and misses some clones. Where compared with another copy, unresolved V genes explain less than half of these, and the others have no known cause. The sample table holds around 60,000 clones, of which around 82% were seen once. The ten largest clones capture approximately 2% of the sample. Patients with a history of autoimmune disease or receiving systemic immunosuppression were excluded from the trial. In every dose cohort, peripheral blood was drawn for TCR sequencing at baseline, cycle 4 day 1, and cycle 7 day 1. Samples came from an open-label, multicenter, first-in-human phase I dose-escalation trial of ivuxolimab. The trial enrolled adults with locally advanced or metastatic head and neck squamous cell, hepatocellular, melanoma or renal cell carcinoma. Before TCR sequencing, CD4+ T cells and CD8+ T cells were sorted from peripheral blood as separate populations.

The sequencing here drew on CD4+ or CD8+ T cells sorted from blood, taken in a trial of the OX40 agonist ivuxolimab. The TCR originated in an adult with an advanced solid tumor such as melanoma, head and neck, liver or kidney cancer. The chain is assembled from TRBV5-6 and TRBJ2-3; the D gene may be TRBD1 or TRBD2, since each aligns over 5 bases. The sequenced DNA: TGTGCCAGCAGCTTGGCCGGGGCCGTCACAGATACGCAGTATTTT. Translated, it gives CASSLAGAVTDTQYF.